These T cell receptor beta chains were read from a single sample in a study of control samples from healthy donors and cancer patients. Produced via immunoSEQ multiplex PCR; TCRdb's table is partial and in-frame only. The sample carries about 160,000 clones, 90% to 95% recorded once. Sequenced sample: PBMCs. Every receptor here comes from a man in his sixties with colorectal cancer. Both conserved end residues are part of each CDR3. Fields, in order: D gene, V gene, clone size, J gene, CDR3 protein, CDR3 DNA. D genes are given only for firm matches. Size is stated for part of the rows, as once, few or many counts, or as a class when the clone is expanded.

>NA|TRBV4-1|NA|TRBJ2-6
CASSQDQGNSAGANVLTF
TGCGCCAGCAGCCAGGACCAGGGTAACAGTGCTGGGGCCAACGTCCTGACTTTC
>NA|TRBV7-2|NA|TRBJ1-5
CASSLAYYELGQPQHF
TGTGCCAGCAGCTTAGCCTATTATGAGTTAGGTCAGCCCCAGCATTTT
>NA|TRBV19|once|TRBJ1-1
CASSIDRGTEAFF
TGTGCCAGTAGTATAGATCGCGGGACTGAAGCTTTCTTT
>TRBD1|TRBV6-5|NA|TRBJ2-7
CASRQTGLSYEQYF
TGTGCCAGCAGACAGACAGGGCTGTCCTACGAGCAGTACTTC
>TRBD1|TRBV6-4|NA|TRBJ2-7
CASSDSLGQESYEQYF
TGTGCCAGCAGTGACTCGTTAGGACAGGAGTCCTACGAGCAGTACTTC
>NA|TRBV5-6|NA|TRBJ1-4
CASSLGQNEKLFF
TGTGCCAGCAGCTTGGGCCAGAATGAAAAACTGTTTTTT
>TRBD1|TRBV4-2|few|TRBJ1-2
CASSQEGTGIGYTF
TGTGCCAGCAGCCAAGAGGGGACAGGGATCGGCTACACCTTC
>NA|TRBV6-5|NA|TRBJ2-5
CASSYSAVQETQYF
TGTGCCAGCAGTTACTCGGCAGTTCAAGAGACCCAGTACTTC
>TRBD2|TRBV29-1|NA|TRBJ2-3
CSVEGGEYRLAGSTDTQYF
TGCAGCGTTGAAGGAGGAGAATACCGACTAGCGGGTAGCACAGATACGCAGTATTTT
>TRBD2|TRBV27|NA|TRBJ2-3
CASSLSGLAADTQYF
TGTGCCAGCAGTTTATCCGGTCTAGCGGCAGATACGCAGTATTTT
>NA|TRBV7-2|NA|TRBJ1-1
CASSLFGQNTEAFF
TGTGCCAGCAGCTTATTCGGACAGAACACTGAAGCTTTCTTT
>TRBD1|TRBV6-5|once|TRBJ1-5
CASSSGQGRQPQHF
TGTGCCAGCAGTTCAGGACAGGGAAGGCAGCCCCAGCATTTT
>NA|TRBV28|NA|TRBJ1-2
CASTLGDYGYTF
TGTGCCAGCACCCTGGGAGACTATGGCTACACCTTC
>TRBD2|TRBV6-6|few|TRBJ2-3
CASSHPAGGPTDTQYF
TGTGCCAGCAGCCACCCGGCGGGGGGGCCGACAGATACGCAGTATTTT
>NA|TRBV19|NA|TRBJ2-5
CASKPSGPETQYF
TGTGCCAGTAAGCCAAGTGGCCCAGAGACCCAGTACTTC
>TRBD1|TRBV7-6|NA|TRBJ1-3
CASSLPQGASGNTIYF
TGTGCCAGCAGCCTACCACAGGGGGCATCTGGAAACACCATATATTTT
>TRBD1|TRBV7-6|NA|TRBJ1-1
CASSLMDRGSTEAFF
TGTGCCAGCAGCTTAATGGACAGGGGATCCACTGAAGCTTTCTTT
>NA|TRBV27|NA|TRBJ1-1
CASRRAGDTEAFF
TGTGCCAGCCGCCGGGCTGGGGACACTGAAGCTTTCTTT
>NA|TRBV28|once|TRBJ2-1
CASSPGSYNEQFF
TGTGCCAGCAGTCCCGGGTCCTACAATGAGCAGTTCTTC
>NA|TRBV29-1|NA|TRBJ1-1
CSVLQTMNTEAFF
TGCAGCGTATTACAGACGATGAACACTGAAGCTTTCTTT
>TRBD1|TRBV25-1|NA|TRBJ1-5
CASSETGTGGQPQHF
TGTGCCAGCAGTGAAACGGGGACAGGGGGTCAGCCCCAGCATTTT
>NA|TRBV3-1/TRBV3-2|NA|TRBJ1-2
CASSQGGNGYTF
TGTGCCAGCAGCCAAGGAGGTAATGGCTACACCTTC
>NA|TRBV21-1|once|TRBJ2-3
CASSNTGGCSDTQYF
TGTGCCAGCAGCAACACAGGGGGATGCTCAGATACGCAGTATTTT
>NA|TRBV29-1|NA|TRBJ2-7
CSVRDGNYEQYF
TGCAGCGTCAGGGACGGAAACTACGAGCAGTACTTC
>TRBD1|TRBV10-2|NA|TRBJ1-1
CASSAQTGPTEAFF
TGCGCCAGCAGCGCCCAGACAGGGCCCACTGAAGCTTTCTTT
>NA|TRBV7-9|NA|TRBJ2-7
CASSREGFSYEQYF
TGTGCCAGCAGCAGGGAAGGATTCTCCTACGAGCAGTACTTC
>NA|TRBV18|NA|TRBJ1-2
CASSPPNLVTNYGYTF
TGTGCCAGCTCACCACCGAACCTGGTTACTAACTATGGCTACACCTTC
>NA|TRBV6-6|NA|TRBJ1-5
CASSSYSNQPQHF
TGTGCCAGCAGCTCTTATAGCAATCAGCCCCAGCATTTT
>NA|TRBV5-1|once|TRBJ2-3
CASSLGSTGTDTQYF
TGCGCCAGCAGTCTTGGGTCAACAGGCACAGATACGCAGTATTTT